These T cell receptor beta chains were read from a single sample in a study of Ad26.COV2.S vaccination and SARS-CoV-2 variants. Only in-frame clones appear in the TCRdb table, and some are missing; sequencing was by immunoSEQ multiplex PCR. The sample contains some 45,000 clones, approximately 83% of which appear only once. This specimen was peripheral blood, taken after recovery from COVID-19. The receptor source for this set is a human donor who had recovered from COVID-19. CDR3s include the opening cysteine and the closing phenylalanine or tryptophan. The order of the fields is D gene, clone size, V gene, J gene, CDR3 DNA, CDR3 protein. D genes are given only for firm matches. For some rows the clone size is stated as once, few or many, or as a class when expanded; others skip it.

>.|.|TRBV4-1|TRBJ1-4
TGCGCCAGCAGCCAAAATGAAAAACTGTTTTTT
CASSQNEKLFF
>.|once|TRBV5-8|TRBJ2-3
TGTGCCAGCAGCTTGGCCGGACAGCACACAGATACGCAGTATTTT
CASSLAGQHTDTQYF
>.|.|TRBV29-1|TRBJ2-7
TGCAGCGCTGTATTACGAGAGCAGTACTTC
CSAVLREQYF
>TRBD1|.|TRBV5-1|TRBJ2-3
TGCGCCAGCAGCTTGGGGGGACAGGTCACCTCGATTACGCAGTATTTT
CASSLGGQVTSITQYF
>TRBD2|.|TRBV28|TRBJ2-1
TGTGCCAGCAGTTCGGTTCTAGCGGGAGGGTACAATGAGCAGTTCTTC
CASSSVLAGGYNEQFF
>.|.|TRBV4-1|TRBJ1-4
TGCGCCAGCAGCCACGGGGCTACTAATGAAAAACTGTTTTTT
CASSHGATNEKLFF
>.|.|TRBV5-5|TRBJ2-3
TGTGCCAGCAGCTTTCCACCGCCGAGGGCAGATACGCAGTATTTT
CASSFPPPRADTQYF
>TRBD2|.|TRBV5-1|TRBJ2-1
TGCGCCACCCGGGAGGTACCCTACAATGAGCAGTTCTTC
CATREVPYNEQFF
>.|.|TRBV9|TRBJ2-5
TGTGCCAGCAGCGTTACAGGGACTCAAGAGACCCAGTACTTC
CASSVTGTQETQYF
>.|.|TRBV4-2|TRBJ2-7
TGTGCCAGCAGCCAAGATCGGTGGGGCTACGAGCAGTACTTC
CASSQDRWGYEQYF
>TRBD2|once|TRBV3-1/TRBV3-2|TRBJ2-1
TGTGCCAGCAGCCTAAGGGAGGGCCGATCCTACAATGAGCAGTTCTTC
CASSLREGRSYNEQFF
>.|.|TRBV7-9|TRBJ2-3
TGTGCCAGCGCAGAGAGGGGGGCCACAGATACGCAGTATTTT
CASAERGATDTQYF
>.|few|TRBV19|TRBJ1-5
TGTGCCAGTAGTATTTGGCAGGGACGGGGGGGCAATCAGCCCCAGCATTTT
CASSIWQGRGGNQPQHF
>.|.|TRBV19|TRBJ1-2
TGTGCCAGTAGTCAAGGGGTCCCTAACTATGGCTACACCTTC
CASSQGVPNYGYTF
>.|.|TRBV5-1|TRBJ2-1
TGCGCCAGCAGCTTGGGAGCGGGCGCTTCCTACAATGAGCAGTTCTTC
CASSLGAGASYNEQFF
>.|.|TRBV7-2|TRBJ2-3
TGTGCCAGCAGCCGCATTCCAAGAGATACGCAGTATTTT
CASSRIPRDTQYF
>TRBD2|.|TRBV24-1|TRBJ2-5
TGTGCCACCTCCTCTAGCGGGGGAGTGCAAGAGACCCAGTACTTC
CATSSSGGVQETQYF
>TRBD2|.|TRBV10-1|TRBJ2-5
TGCGCCAGCAGTGAGGGTTCTAGCGGGGTCCAAGAGACCCAGTACTTC
CASSEGSSGVQETQYF
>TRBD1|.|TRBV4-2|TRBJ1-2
TGTGCCAGCAGCCAACCGCAGGGGGCGCAACGCGGCTACACCTTC
CASSQPQGAQRGYTF
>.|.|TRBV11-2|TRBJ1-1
TGTGCCAGCAGCCAAGGACGGTATAAGAACACTGAAGCTTTCTTT
CASSQGRYKNTEAFF
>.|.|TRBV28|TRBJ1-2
TGTGCCAGCAGCTGGGGGACAATGGGCTACACCTTC
CASSWGTMGYTF
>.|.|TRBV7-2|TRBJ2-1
TGTGCCAGCAGCTTGGCGGGGGCATACAATGAGCAGTTCTTC
CASSLAGAYNEQFF
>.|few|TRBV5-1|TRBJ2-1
TGCGCCAGCATTTCCCCTAATAATGAGCAGTTCTTC
CASISPNNEQFF
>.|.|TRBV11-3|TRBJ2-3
TGTGCCAGCAGCCCCGGGGAGAGCACAGATACGCAGTATTTT
CASSPGESTDTQYF
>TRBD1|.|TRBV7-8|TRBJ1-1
TGTGCCAGCAGCTCGGTCAGGGGGTCGGGGACTGAAGCTTTCTTT
CASSSVRGSGTEAFF
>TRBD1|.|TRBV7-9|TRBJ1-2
TGTGCCAGCAGCTTGGGACAGGCGCCTTTTTATGGCTACACCTTC
CASSLGQAPFYGYTF
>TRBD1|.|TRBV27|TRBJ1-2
TGTGCCAGCAGTTTATCATCTTTTCAGGGGGAAAGGGGGGGCTACACCTTC
CASSLSSFQGERGGYTF
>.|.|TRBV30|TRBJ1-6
TGTGCCTGCCAGAAAGGGGGACCCCTCCACTTT
CACQKGGPLHF
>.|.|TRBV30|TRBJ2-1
TGTGCCTGGAGCGGGACTTCAGGGGATAGGCGGTTCTTC
CAWSGTSGDRRFF
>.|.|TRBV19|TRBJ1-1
TGTGCCAGTAGTCCGACAGGCGGGAACACTGAAGCTTTCTTT
CASSPTGGNTEAFF
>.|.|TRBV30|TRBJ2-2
TGTGCCTTCGGGACAACGAACACCGGGGAGCTGTTTTTT
CAFGTTNTGELFF
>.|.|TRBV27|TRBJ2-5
TGTGCCAGCAGGGGGGGTTGGTACCAAGAGACCCAGTACTTC
CASRGGWYQETQYF
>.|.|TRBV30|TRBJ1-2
TGTGCCTGGAGGAAGTCCGACAGGCGGGGCGGCTACACCTTC
CAWRKSDRRGGYTF
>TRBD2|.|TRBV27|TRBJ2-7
TGTGCCAGCCGCCCGCGGACTAGCGGGAGTTACGAGCAGTACTTC
CASRPRTSGSYEQYF
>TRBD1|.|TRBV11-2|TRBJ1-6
TGTGCCAGCAGCTTGGGACAGAATAATTCACCCCTCCACTTT
CASSLGQNNSPLHF
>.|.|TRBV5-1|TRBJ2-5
TGCGCCAGCAGCTTGGGGGTGGGGCTGTCCCAAGGGACCCAGTACTTC
CASSLGVGLSQGTQYF
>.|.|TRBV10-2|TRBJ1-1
TGCGCCAGCAGTGCTATGGGGGCCACTGAAGCTTTCTTT
CASSAMGATEAFF
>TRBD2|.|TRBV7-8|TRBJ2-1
TGTGCCAGCAGCTTGACTAGCGGGAGGGTAGGTGAGCAGTTCTTC
CASSLTSGRVGEQFF
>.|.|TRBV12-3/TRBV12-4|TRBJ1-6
TGTGCCACCTCGAAGGCAGGGGATTCACCCCTCCACTTT
CATSKAGDSPLHF
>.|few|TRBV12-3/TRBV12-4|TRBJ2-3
TGTGCCAGCAGTTTAGGGAACACAGATACGCAGTATTTT
CASSLGNTDTQYF
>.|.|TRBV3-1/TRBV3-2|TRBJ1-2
TGTGCCAGCGGTAAGAGAGGGCCAGGGAACGGCTACACCTTC
CASGKRGPGNGYTF
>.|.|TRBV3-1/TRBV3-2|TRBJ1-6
TGTGCCAGCAGCGTTCTGGGTTTCATACATCATAATTCACCCCTCCACTTT
CASSVLGFIHHNSPLHF
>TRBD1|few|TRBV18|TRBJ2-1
TGTGCCAGCTCACTCGGGACAGTTGAGGACAATGAGCAGTTCTTC
CASSLGTVEDNEQFF
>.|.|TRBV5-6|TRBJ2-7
TGTGCCAGCAGCTGGGACACCTACGAGCAGTACTTC
CASSWDTYEQYF
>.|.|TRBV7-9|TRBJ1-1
TGTGCCAGCAGCTTAGGCCGCGGGGGGGCTTTCTTT
CASSLGRGGAFF
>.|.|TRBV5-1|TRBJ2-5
TGCGCCAGCAGCTCCACCCTGACAGAGCCGACGGAGACCCAGTACTTC
CASSSTLTEPTETQYF
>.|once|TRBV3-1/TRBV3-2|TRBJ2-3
TGTGCCAGCAGCCAAGGCACGGGCCATCGGCCAGATACGCAGTATTTT
CASSQGTGHRPDTQYF
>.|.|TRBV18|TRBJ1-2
TGTGCCAGCTCACCACCGGACAGCTATGGCTACACCTTC
CASSPPDSYGYTF
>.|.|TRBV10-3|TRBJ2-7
TGTGCCATCAGTGAGAGTCCGGATGCCTACGAGCAGTACTTC
CAISESPDAYEQYF
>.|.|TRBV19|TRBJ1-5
TGTGCCAGTAGTATAAACACGATTCAGCCCCAGCATTTT
CASSINTIQPQHF
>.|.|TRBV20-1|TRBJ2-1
TGCAGTGCTAGTTTTCGCGGCGGTGCCTACAATGAGCAGTTCTTC
CSASFRGGAYNEQFF
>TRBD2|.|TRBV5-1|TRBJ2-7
TGCGCCAGCAGCCCGGGGGGGACTAGCACGTCCTACGAGCAGTACTTC
CASSPGGTSTSYEQYF
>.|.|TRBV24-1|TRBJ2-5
TGTGCCACCAGTACCCAGGGCCCAGAGACCCAGTACTTC
CATSTQGPETQYF
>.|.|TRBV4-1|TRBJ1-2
TGCGCCAGCAGCCATGCAGGGTCCAACTATGGCTACACCTTC
CASSHAGSNYGYTF
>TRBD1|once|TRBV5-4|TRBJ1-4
TGTGCCAGCAGCTTAAGGAACAGGGGGCAGGTTTTT
CASSLRNRGQVF
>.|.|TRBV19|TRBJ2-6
TGTGCCAGTAGTATGCAGGGAGTCTCTGGGGCCAACGTCCTGACTTTC
CASSMQGVSGANVLTF
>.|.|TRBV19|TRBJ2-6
TGTGCCAGTAGCACTATTGACGGCTACTCTGGGGCCAACGTCCTGACTTTC
CASSTIDGYSGANVLTF
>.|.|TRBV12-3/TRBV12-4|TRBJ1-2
TGTGCCAGCAGTTTATCCGGGTCAGTAGGCTACACCTTC
CASSLSGSVGYTF